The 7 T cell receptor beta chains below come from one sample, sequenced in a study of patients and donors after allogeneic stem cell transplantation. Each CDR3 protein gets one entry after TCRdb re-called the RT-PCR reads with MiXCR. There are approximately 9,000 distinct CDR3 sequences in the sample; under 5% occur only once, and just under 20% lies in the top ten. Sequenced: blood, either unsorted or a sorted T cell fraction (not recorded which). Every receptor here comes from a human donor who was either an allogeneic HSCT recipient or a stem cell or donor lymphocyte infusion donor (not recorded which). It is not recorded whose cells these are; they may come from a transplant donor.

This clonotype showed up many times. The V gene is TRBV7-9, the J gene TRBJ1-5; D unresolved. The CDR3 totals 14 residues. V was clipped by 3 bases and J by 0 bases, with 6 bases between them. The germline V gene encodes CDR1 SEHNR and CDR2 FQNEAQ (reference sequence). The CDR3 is CASSFSDSNQPQHF. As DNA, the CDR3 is TGTGCCAGCAGCTTCTCGGATAGCAATCAGCCCCAGCATTTT.

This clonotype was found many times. The CDR3 nucleotides read TGTGCCACCAGTGAAGAGGGGAAAGAGCTCACTGAAGCTTTCTTT. Translating gives CATSEEGKELTEAFF. The chain joins TRBV24-1 to TRBJ1-1, with D tentatively TRBD1 (5 bases). There are 15 residues in the CDR3. Trimming took 4 bases from V and 4 from J, leaving 15 bases between them. Germline V lookup: CDR1 KGHDR, CDR2 SFDVKD.

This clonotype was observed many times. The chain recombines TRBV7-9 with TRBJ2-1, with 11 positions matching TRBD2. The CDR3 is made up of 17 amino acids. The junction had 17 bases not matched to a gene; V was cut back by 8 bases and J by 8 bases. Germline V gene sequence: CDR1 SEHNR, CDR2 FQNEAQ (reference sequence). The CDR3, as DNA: TGTGCCAGCCCTATAGCGGGAGGGCCTTTTCGTATCGATGAGCAGTTCTTC. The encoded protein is CASPIAGGPFRIDEQFF.

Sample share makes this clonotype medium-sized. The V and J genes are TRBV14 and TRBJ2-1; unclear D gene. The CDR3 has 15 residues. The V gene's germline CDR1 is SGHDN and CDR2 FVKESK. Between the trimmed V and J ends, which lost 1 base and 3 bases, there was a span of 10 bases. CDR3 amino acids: CASSQAVPGYNEQFF. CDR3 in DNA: TGTGCCAGCAGCCAAGCCGTTCCGGGCTACAATGAGCAGTTCTTC.

This CDR3 is CASKGAGNSGGYTF. The CDR3 DNA follows: TGTGCCAGCAAAGGGGCGGGAAACTCAGGAGGCTACACCTTC. V usage is TRBV5-6 and J usage is TRBJ1-2, with D possibly matching TRBD1 (5 bases). The CDR3 length is 14 residues. Germline V gene sequence: CDR1 SGHDT, CDR2 YYEEEE. Deletions cut 6 bases from V and 8 bases from J, with 20 bases between.

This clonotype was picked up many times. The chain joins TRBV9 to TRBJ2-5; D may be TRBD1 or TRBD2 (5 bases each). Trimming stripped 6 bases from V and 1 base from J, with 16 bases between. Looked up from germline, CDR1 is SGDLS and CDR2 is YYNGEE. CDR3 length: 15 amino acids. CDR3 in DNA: TGTGCCAGCACCCAGGCAGGGAGCCTCCAAGAGACCCAGTACTTC. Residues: CASTQAGSLQETQYF.

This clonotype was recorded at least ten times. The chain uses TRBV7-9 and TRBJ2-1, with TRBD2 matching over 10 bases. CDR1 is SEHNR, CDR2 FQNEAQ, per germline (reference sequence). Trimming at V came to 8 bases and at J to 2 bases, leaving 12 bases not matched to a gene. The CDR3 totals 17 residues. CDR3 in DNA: TGTGCCAGCTGGTCTAGCGGGAGTCGGAGTCCCTACAATGAGCAGTTCTTC. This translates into CASWSSGSRSPYNEQFF.